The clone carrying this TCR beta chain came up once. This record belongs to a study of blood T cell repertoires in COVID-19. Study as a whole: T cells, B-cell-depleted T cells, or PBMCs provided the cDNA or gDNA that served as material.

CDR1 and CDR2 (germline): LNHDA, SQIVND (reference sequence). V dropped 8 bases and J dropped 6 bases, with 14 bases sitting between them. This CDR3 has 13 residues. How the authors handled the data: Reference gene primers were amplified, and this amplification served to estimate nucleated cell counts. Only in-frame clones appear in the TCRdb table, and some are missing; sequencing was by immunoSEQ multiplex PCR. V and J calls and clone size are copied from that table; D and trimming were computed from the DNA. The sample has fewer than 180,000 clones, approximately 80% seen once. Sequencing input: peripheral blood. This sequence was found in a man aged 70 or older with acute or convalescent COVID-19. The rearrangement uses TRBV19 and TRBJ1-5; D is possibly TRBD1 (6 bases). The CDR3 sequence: CASLRGGRQPQHF. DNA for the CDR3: TGTGCCAGTCTCAGGGGTGGACGTCAGCCCCAGCATTTT. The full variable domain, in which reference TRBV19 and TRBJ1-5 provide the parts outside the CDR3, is DGGITQSPKYLFRKEGQNVTLSCEQNLNHDAMYWYRQDPGQGLRLIYYSQIVNDFQKGDIAEGYSVSREKKESFPLTVTSAQKNPTAFYLCASLRGGRQPQHFGDGTRLSIL.